The 26 T cell receptor beta chains below were found in one sample sequenced in a study of blood T cell repertoires in COVID-19. TCRdb keeps only in-frame clones here, not all; method: immunoSEQ multiplex PCR. The profile covers 150,000 or so clones, with roughly 84% appearing a single time and about 12% taken by the ten largest. Sequencing was performed on peripheral blood. The receptors were gathered from a woman aged 55-69 years with COVID-19, enrolled during active disease.

The V call is TRBV5-5, the J call TRBJ1-2, with a possible D match to TRBD1 (6 bases). This CDR3 has 16 residues. CDR1 is SGHKS and CDR2 is YYEKEE in the germline V gene (reference sequence). Trimming left V 3 bases short and J 4 bases short, with 19 bases between. CDR3 nucleotides: TGTGCCAGCAGCTCTGGGCAGGGGATCTTGAGCTATGGCTACACCTTC. Its protein product is CASSSGQGILSYGYTF.

This clone came up once. This chain links TRBV19 with TRBJ1-2; maybe TRBD1 (5 bases). CDR3 size: 14 residues. CDR1 and CDR2 from the germline V gene are LNHDA and SQIVND (reference sequence). V was cut by 3 bases and J by 3 bases, with 11 bases left in between. The CDR3 is CASSIGGRDYGYTF. CDR3 DNA sequence: TGTGCCAGTAGTATCGGGGGACGCGACTATGGCTACACCTTC. Combining the CDR3 with reference TRBV19 and TRBJ1-2 gives the whole variable domain DGGITQSPKYLFRKEGQNVTLSCEQNLNHDAMYWYRQDPGQGLRLIYYSQIVNDFQKGDIAEGYSVSREKKESFPLTVTSAQKNPTAFYLCASSIGGRDYGYTFGSGTRLTVV.

This chain links TRBV19 with TRBJ1-1; D unresolved. This CDR3 contains 18 residues. Trimming took off 1 base at V and 0 bases at J, with 18 bases between the two ends. Per the germline V gene, CDR1 is LNHDA and CDR2 is SQIVND (reference sequence). CDR3 region: CASSIVSGSYEMNTEAFF. The CDR3 DNA follows: TGTGCCAGTAGTATAGTTTCAGGTTCTTATGAGATGAACACTGAAGCTTTCTTT. Filled out from reference TRBV19 and TRBJ1-1, the complete variable domain reads DGGITQSPKYLFRKEGQNVTLSCEQNLNHDAMYWYRQDPGQGLRLIYYSQIVNDFQKGDIAEGYSVSREKKESFPLTVTSAQKNPTAFYLCASSIVSGSYEMNTEAFFGQGTRLTVV.

The chain recombines TRBV11-2 with TRBJ2-7; D not resolved. Germline V gene data show CDR1 as SGHAT and CDR2 as FQNNGV. Trimming pared 5 bases from V and 3 bases from J, leaving 17 bases between. The CDR3 totals 15 residues. Here the CDR3 reads CASSHRLITFYEQYV. CDR3 in DNA: TGTGCCAGCAGCCACCGACTCATAACTTTCTACGAGCAGTACGTC.

This chain links TRBV9 with TRBJ1-2; TRBD1 might be the D (6 bases). The V end lost 4 bases, the J end lost 2 bases, and 9 bases lay between the germline ends. This CDR3 has 13 amino acids. Germline CDR1 is SGDLS and CDR2 is YYNGEE. CDR3 region: CASSTTGNYGYTF. The CDR3 DNA reads as TGTGCCAGCAGCACGACAGGAAACTATGGCTACACCTTC.

V gene TRBV4-1 combines with J gene TRBJ2-2; TRBD2 might be the D (5 bases). Germline assignment: CDR1 MGHRA and CDR2 YSYEKL. There are 19 residues in the CDR3. Trimming cost V 0 bases and J 2 bases, with 19 bases left between them. The CDR3 here is CASSQDFRGQVPNTGELFF. The CDR3 coding sequence is TGCGCCAGCAGCCAAGATTTTCGCGGGCAGGTTCCAAACACCGGGGAGCTGTTTTTT.

This chain links TRBV27 with TRBJ2-7; D ambiguous. Trimming pared 0 bases from V and 6 bases from J, leaving 12 bases between. Germline values: CDR1 MNHEY, CDR2 SMNVEV (reference sequence). This CDR3 contains 14 residues. CDR3 nucleotide sequence: TGTGCCAGCAGTTTATCCCCACGACCGGGCGAGCAGTACTTC. Amino acid sequence: CASSLSPRPGEQYF.

The chain has TRBV7-8 and TRBJ2-3; D perhaps matches TRBD2 (6 bases). The CDR3 spans 15 residues. The V end lost 1 base, the J end lost 3 bases, and 11 bases lay between the germline ends. CDR1 is SGHVS, CDR2 FQNEAQ, per germline. The CDR3 here is CASSLGFGTTDTQYF. The CDR3 DNA follows: TGTGCCAGCAGCTTAGGGTTCGGGACTACAGATACGCAGTATTTT.

The CDR3 reads CASRPGTPNTEAFF. CDR3 bases: TGTGCCAGCAGACCAGGGACACCGAACACTGAAGCTTTCTTT. V usage is TRBV14 and J usage is TRBJ1-1; TRBD1 might be the D (6 bases). There are 14 residues in the CDR3. Trimming took 6 bases from V and 1 from J, leaving 12 bases between them. In germline, CDR1 is SGHDN, CDR2 FVKESK.

V gene TRBV5-1 combines with J gene TRBJ1-1; 8 bases align to TRBD1. This CDR3 has 15 residues. The V gene end was trimmed by 4 bases and the J gene end by 1 base; junction bases not matched to a gene: 6. Looked up from germline, CDR1 is SGHRS and CDR2 is YFSETQ. CDR3 in amino acids: CASSPGQGRNTEAFF. The CDR3 region has the DNA TGCGCCAGCAGCCCTGGACAGGGTCGGAACACTGAAGCTTTCTTT.

A few counts support this clone. The J gene is TRBJ2-7, the V gene TRBV19; D unclear. Germline CDR1 and CDR2: LNHDA and SQIVND (reference sequence). CDR3 length: 14 residues. Trimming cost V 5 bases and J 0 bases, with 11 bases left between them. DNA for the CDR3: TGTGCCAGTAGTTCGACTGTTACCTCCTACGAGCAGTACTTC. Encoded protein: CASSSTVTSYEQYF.

The V and J genes are TRBV5-1 and TRBJ1-2; D gene unclear. Germline values: CDR1 SGHRS, CDR2 YFSETQ. The CDR3 has 16 residues. V was pared by 5 bases and J by 8 bases, with 25 bases between. CDR3 in amino acids: CASSPSNPGGTGGYTF. The DNA of the CDR3 is TGCGCCAGCAGTCCCAGTAACCCGGGCGGCACGGGAGGCTACACCTTC.

This clone was seen a handful of times. The chain links TRBV6-5 to TRBJ2-1, with a possible D match to TRBD1 (5 bases). V lost 6 bases and J 9 bases, leaving 21 bases between the germline ends. Germline V gene lookup returns CDR1 MNHEY and CDR2 SVGAGI. This CDR3 has 15 residues. CDR3 sequence reads: CASREIFQGWGEQFF. CDR3 nucleotides: TGTGCCAGCAGAGAGATTTTCCAGGGATGGGGTGAGCAGTTCTTC.

This chain links TRBV7-3 with TRBJ1-6; TRBD1 is a possible D gene (5 bases). CDR1 is SGHTA, CDR2 FQGTGA, per germline. This CDR3 is 14 amino acids long. V gave up 2 bases and J gave up 10 bases, with 12 bases separating them. In DNA form, the CDR3 reads TGTGCCAGCAGCTTAGATACAGGCAACTCACCCCTCCACTTT. This gives the protein CASSLDTGNSPLHF.

This clone has only a few counts. The V gene is TRBV6-6, the J gene TRBJ1-3; possibly TRBD1 for D (5 bases). CDR3 length: 14 amino acids. Trimming cost V 4 bases and J 4 bases, with 11 bases left between them. Germline CDR1 reads MNHNY; CDR2 reads SVGAGI (reference sequence). For the CDR3, the DNA is TGTGCCAGCAGTTCAGGGCCCCCCGGAAACACCATATATTTT. Its protein is CASSSGPPGNTIYF.

V and J are TRBV7-9 and TRBJ1-2; D ambiguous. Trimming left V 5 bases short and J 2 bases short, with 9 bases between. Germline CDR1 SEHNR, CDR2 FQNEAQ (reference sequence). CDR3 length equals 13 residues. The CDR3 DNA sequence: TGTGCCAGCAGCCGAACAGACAACTATGGCTACACCTTC. This codes for CASSRTDNYGYTF.

This clone was counted between two and nine times. This chain uses TRBV18 with TRBJ2-3, with TRBD2 identical over 13 bases. CDR3 length equals 19 residues. V shed 0 bases, J shed 5 bases, and the junction held 11 bases outside the gene matches. CDR1 is KGHSH, CDR2 LQKENI, per germline. The CDR3 DNA sequence: TGTGCCAGCTCACCACCGGTGCGGACTAGCGGGAGTTGGAGAGATACGCAGTATTTT. Its translation is CASSPPVRTSGSWRDTQYF.

This chain joins TRBV19 and TRBJ1-3; perhaps TRBD1 as D (5 bases). The V end was cut by 5 bases, the J end by 3 bases, with 8 bases between. CDR3 length: 13 residues. The germline gives CDR1 LNHDA, CDR2 SQIVND (reference sequence). The chain's CDR3 is CASSWGGGNTIYF. CDR3 sequence (DNA): TGTGCCAGTAGTTGGGGCGGTGGAAACACCATATATTTT.

This clone was seen a single time. The chain employs TRBV10-3 and TRBJ1-4, with TRBD1 identical over 7 bases. Germline values: CDR1 ENHRY, CDR2 SYGVKD. The length of the CDR3 is 15 residues. V lost 4 bases to trimming and J lost 8 bases; unmatched junction nucleotides: 10. The CDR3 DNA follows: TGTGCCATCAGTGGTTCAGGGGGAATGAAGGAAAAACTGTTTTTT. Amino acid sequence: CAISGSGGMKEKLFF.

V and J are TRBV4-1 and TRBJ2-1, with 9 bases aligning to TRBD1. In germline, CDR1 is MGHRA, CDR2 YSYEKL. V trimming: 1 base; J trimming: 6 bases; junction bases outside the gene matches: 4. The CDR3 runs to 15 residues. The CDR3 is CASSQAGTGSNEQFF. For the CDR3, the DNA is TGCGCCAGCAGCCAAGCCGGGACAGGGTCCAATGAGCAGTTCTTC.

The genes are TRBV6-4 and TRBJ1-1, with TRBD1 identical over 7 bases. Germline CDR1 and CDR2: MRHNA and SNTAGT. The V gene end was trimmed by 5 bases and the J gene end by 4 bases; junction bases not matched to a gene: 4. The CDR3 is made up of 13 amino acids. CDR3 coding DNA: TGTGCCAGCAGTACCCAGGGGGGCACTGAAGCTTTCTTT. Protein: CASSTQGGTEAFF.

The rearrangement links TRBV19 to TRBJ1-2; 9 bases match TRBD1. The CDR3 runs to 14 residues. Trimming took 7 bases from V and 4 from J; bases not matched to a gene: 7. Germline V gene data show CDR1 as LNHDA and CDR2 as SQIVND (reference sequence). CDR3 coding DNA: TGTGCCAGTACCCCAGGGGACAGGGTCTATGGCTACACCTTC. Amino acids: CASTPGDRVYGYTF.

The chain employs TRBV19 and TRBJ1-5; no definite D call. This CDR3 spans 12 amino acids. Between the trimmed V and J ends, which lost 5 bases and 4 bases, there was a span of 6 bases. The germline V gene encodes CDR1 LNHDA and CDR2 SQIVND (reference sequence). The DNA for the CDR3 is TGTGCCAGTAGTCTGCTAAATCAGCCCCAGCATTTT. Its translation is CASSLLNQPQHF.

This clone was recorded only once. The chain combines TRBV18 with TRBJ1-1; no clear D gene. Per the germline V gene, CDR1 is KGHSH and CDR2 is LQKENI. This CDR3 is built from 16 residues. V was cut by 3 bases and J by 0 bases, with 14 bases left in between. The CDR3 DNA reads as TGTGCCAGCTCACCTTCTCGAGGGCTACTGAACACTGAAGCTTTCTTT. This encodes CASSPSRGLLNTEAFF.

The gene calls are TRBV5-1 and TRBJ2-2; 7 positions match TRBD1. The CDR3 extends over 16 amino acids. The V and J ends lost 0 bases and 0 bases, in that order; junction bases with no gene match: 2. Germline CDR1 is SGHRS and CDR2 is YFSETQ. The CDR3 reads CASSLVGTANTGELFF. CDR3 coding DNA: TGCGCCAGCAGCTTGGTTGGGACAGCGAACACCGGGGAGCTGTTTTTT.

This clone was seen just once. The chain is built from TRBV11-2 and TRBJ1-2, with D tentatively TRBD1 (6 bases). Trimming left V 5 bases short and J 3 bases short, with 13 bases between. The CDR3 spans 14 residues. From germline, CDR1 is SGHAT and CDR2 FQNNGV. CDR3 nucleotides: TGTGCCAGCAGCCGACAGGCGATCGACTATGGCTACACCTTC. Its protein is CASSRQAIDYGYTF.